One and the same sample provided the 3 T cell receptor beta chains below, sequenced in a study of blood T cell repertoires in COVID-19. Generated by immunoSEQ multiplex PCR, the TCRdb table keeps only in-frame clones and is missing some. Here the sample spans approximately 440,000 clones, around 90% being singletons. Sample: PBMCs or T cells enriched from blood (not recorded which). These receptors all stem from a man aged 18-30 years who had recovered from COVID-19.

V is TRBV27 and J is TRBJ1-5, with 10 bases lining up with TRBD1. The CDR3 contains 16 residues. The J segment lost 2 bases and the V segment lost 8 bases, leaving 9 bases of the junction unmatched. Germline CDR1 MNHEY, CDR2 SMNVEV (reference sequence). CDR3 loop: CASGRQGAIGNQPQHF. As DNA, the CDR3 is TGTGCCAGCGGGAGACAGGGGGCTATTGGCAATCAGCCCCAGCATTTT.

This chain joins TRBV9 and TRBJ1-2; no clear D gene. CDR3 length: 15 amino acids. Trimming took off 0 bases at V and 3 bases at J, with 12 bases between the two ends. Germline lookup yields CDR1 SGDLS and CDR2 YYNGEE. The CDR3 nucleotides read TGTGCCAGCAGCGTAGCACCCGGGAGGGACTATGGCTACACCTTC. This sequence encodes CASSVAPGRDYGYTF.

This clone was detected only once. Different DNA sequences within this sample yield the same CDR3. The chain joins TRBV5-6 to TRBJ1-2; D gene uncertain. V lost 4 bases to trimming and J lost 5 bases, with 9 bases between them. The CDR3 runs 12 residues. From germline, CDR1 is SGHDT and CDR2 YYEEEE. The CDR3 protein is CASSLREYGYTF. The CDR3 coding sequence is TGTGCCAGCAGCCTGAGGGAGTATGGCTACACCTTC. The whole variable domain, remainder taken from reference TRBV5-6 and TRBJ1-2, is DAGVTQSPTHLIKTRGQQVTLRCSPKSGHDTVSWYQQALGQGPQFIFQYYEEEERQRGNFPDRFSGHQFPNYSSELNVNALLLGDSALYLCASSLREYGYTFGSGTRLTVV.